This TCR beta chain came from a study of T-cell memory formation after mild COVID-19 (dated by TCRdb to the early 2020s). For the wider study: TCR sequence clusters from the two donors were largely donor specific. Two young, previously healthy adult volunteers, one female and one male, were included in the cohort. T-cell clones expanding and contracting after mild COVID-19 in two donors were tracked by longitudinal TCRalpha and TCRbeta repertoire sequencing.

The instrument given in TCRdb is Illumina NovaSeq 6000. Using 5'RACE with constant-segment primers, TCRalpha and TCRbeta cDNA libraries were constructed, with sample barcodes and unique molecular identifiers added in the process. Trizol reagent was used to extract RNA from every sample. Library amplification was performed in two PCR steps, and a second sample barcode and Illumina TruSeq adapters were introduced in the second step. The libraries were sequenced on an Illumina NovaSeq using 2 x 150 bp paired-end reads. The paper's processing steps were these. Demultiplexing of reads and collapsing into UMI-guided consensus sequences were performed with migec v1.2.7. Using mixcr v2.1.11, UMI consensuses were aligned to TRA and TRB V and J templates and then assembled into clonotypes. A clonotype was counted as expanded or contracted only when both edgeR and NoisET called the clonotype significant, with the noise models trained on biological replicates. For edgeR calls, a false discovery rate-adjusted p below 0.01 and a log2 fold-change threshold of 1 were applied. As an exploratory analysis of dynamics, max-normalized trajectories of the 1000 most abundant clonotypes were examined with PCA combined with hierarchical clustering. Each responding clone was given a CD4 or CD8 phenotype based on the CD4+ and CD8+ repertoires, which had been sequenced separately. TCRdb reworked the public reads: Q25 trimming with fastp, MiXCR clone assembly, productive beta chains retained. Rows matching on CDR3 protein sequence are summarized as one entry with the most common DNA and genes. V and J calls and clone size were set by TCRdb, not the authors. The sample data list approximately 300,000 distinct CDR3 sequences, and roughly a fifth of these were observed just once. The leading ten clones occupy under 25% of the sample.

Overall study results and their limits: SARS-CoV-2 specificity was not confirmed for the second-wave clones peaking on day 37. From day 15 to 85, contracting clones showed balanced CD4/CD8 phenotypes, whereas a second wave of clones that expanded from day 15 to 37 leaned towards CD4+. Only two mild cases were covered in the study, and larger cohorts including severe cases with pre-infection samples were considered necessary. Contracting CD4+ clones were found mainly in CM and EM memory subsets, while CD8+ clones were enriched in EMRA. The detection of some responding clones in pre-infection memory suggests that pre-existing cross-reactive memory T cells joined the SARS-CoV-2 response.

Ficoll-Paque density gradient centrifugation was used to isolate PBMCs. The CDR3 covers 15 residues, taking in both the cysteine and the phenylalanine. CDR3 DNA only is kept here, 45 bases in frame from base 1. CDR1 and CDR2 are read off the germline V gene as SGHRS and YFSETQ. The trim is 2 bases for V and 4 bases for J, with a gap of 15 bases between the germline ends. As for this clonotype: Its antigen target is currently unknown. No base qualities exist here, and no much larger clone lies one base off it.

Sequencing was done on a sample of PBMCs or a T cell subset sorted from them (not recorded which). The receptor's source is a man aged 18 to 35 who had mild COVID-19 (a few samples of this study predate the infection). The sample titles of this study are shuffled in the database, so cell type and time point are left out; the donor was told from shared clones. The rearrangement joined TRBV5-1 to TRBJ2-5; TRBD1 is perhaps the D gene, given 6 matching bases. The encoded CDR3 is CASSFAETGGETQYF. The sequenced DNA is TGCGCCAGCAGCTTTGCCGAGACAGGAGGAGAGACCCAGTACTTC.